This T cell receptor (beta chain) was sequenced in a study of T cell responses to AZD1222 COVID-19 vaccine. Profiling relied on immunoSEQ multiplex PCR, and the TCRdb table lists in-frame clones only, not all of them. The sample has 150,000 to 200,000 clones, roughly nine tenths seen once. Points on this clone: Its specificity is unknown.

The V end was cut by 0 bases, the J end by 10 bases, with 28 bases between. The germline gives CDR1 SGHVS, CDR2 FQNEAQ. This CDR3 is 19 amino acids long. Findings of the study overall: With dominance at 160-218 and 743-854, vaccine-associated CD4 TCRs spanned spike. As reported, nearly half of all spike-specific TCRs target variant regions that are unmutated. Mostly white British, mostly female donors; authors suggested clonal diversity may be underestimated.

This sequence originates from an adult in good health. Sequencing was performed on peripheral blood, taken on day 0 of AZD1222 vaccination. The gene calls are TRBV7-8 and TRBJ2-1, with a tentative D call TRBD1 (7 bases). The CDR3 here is CASSLARDRGAYNEWEQFF. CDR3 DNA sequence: TGTGCCAGCAGCTTAGCGCGGGACAGAGGAGCCTACAATGAATGGGAGCAGTTCTTC.